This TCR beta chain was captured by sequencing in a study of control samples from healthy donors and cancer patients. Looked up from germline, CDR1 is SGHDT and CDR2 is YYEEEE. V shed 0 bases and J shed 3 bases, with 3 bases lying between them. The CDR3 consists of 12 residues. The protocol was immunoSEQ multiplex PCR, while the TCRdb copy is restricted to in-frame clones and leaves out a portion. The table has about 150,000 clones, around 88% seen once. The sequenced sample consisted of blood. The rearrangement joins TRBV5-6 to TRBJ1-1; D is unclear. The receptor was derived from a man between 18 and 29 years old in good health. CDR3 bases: TGTGCCAGCAGCTTGGGATACACTGAAGCTTTCTTT. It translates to CASSLGYTEAFF.